One and the same sample provided the 9 T cell receptor beta chains below, sequenced in a study of regulatory T cells in long-lasting Graves disease. Researchers made TCR beta libraries by using iRepertoire HTBI primers and running Arm-PCR on CDR3 regions. TCRdb analysed the multiplex PCR reads with MiXCR anew, one entry per CDR3 protein. The sample has 440,000 or so distinct CDR3 sequences, approximately 15% seen once. Time point of the sample: newly diagnosed GD, antithyroid drugs for less than 3 months. Following extraction of RNA from PBMCs, that RNA was used to make the TCR library. This sample also belongs to another study, concerning T cells in Graves' hyperthyroidism and ophthalmopathy.

Source: peripheral blood mononuclear cells (PBMCs), taken at new diagnosis, from a patient treated with antithyroid drugs. These receptors were collected from a woman aged 30 to 39 with Graves disease.

This clonotype has at least ten counts. The V call is TRBV7-3, the J call TRBJ2-1; 8 bases are a match to TRBD2. Trimming removed 3 bases from V and 7 bases from J; junction bases left unmatched: 11. Germline CDR1 is SGHTA and CDR2 is FQGTGA. This CDR3 is 16 amino acids long. The CDR3 protein is CASSFHAAGENNEQFF. The CDR3 nucleotides are TGTGCCAGCAGCTTCCACGCAGCGGGAGAGAATAATGAGCAGTTCTTC. The full variable domain, rest sourced from reference TRBV7-3 and TRBJ2-1, is GAGVSQTPSNKVTEKGKYVELRCDPISGHTALYWYRQSLGQGPEFLIYFQGTGAADDSGLPNDRFFAVRPEGSVSTLKIQRTERGDSAVYLCASSFHAAGENNEQFFGPGTRLTVL.

J is TRBJ1-1 and V is TRBV12-3 or TRBV12-4, with D hard to call. The CDR3 has 14 residues. V dropped 1 base and J dropped 4 bases, with 10 bases sitting between them. The CDR3 DNA is TGTGCCAGCAGTTTAGGTTCGGGTTTCACTGAAGCTTTCTTT. Translating it yields CASSLGSGFTEAFF.

This clonotype has more than one count but fewer than ten. CDR3 region: CASSLRGFYNEQFF. CDR3 nucleotides: TGTGCCAGCAGTTTGAGGGGATTCTACAATGAGCAGTTCTTC. V usage is TRBV12-3 or TRBV12-4 and J usage is TRBJ2-1; D is tentatively TRBD1 or TRBD2 (5 bases each). The CDR3 sequence is 14 residues long. V lost 3 bases, J lost 3 bases, and 9 bases lay in between.

This clonotype came up a few times. For the CDR3, the DNA is TGTGCCAGCAGCGTAGCTACGAGGGAGGGAGATACGCAGTATTTT. Its protein is CASSVATREGDTQYF. The rearrangement joins TRBV9 to TRBJ2-3; the match to TRBD2 covers 7 bases. The junction had 6 bases not matched to a gene; V was cut back by 0 bases and J by 5 bases. Germline CDR1 reads SGDLS; CDR2 reads YYNGEE. The CDR3 has 15 amino acids.

This clonotype occurred many times. J is TRBJ1-1 and V is TRBV12-3 or TRBV12-4, with D possibly being TRBD1 (6 bases). V lost 7 bases to trimming and J lost 0 bases, with 12 bases between them. The CDR3 covers 14 residues. This CDR3 is CASTPDSLNTEAFF. The CDR3 bases are TGTGCCAGCACCCCGGACAGCTTGAACACTGAAGCTTTCTTT.

The chain links TRBV6-2 or TRBV6-3 to TRBJ2-3; 13 positions match TRBD2. Trimming at V came to 5 bases and at J to 6 bases, leaving 5 bases not matched to a gene. CDR1 is MNHEY, CDR2 SVGEGT, per germline. CDR3 length: 15 residues. CDR3 amino acids: CASSRTSGSVDTQYF. The DNA of the CDR3 is TGTGCCAGCAGTCGGACTAGCGGGAGTGTGGATACGCAGTATTTT.

V and J are TRBV20-1 and TRBJ2-1; TRBD2 aligns across 8 bases. Germline CDR1 is DFQATT and CDR2 is SNEGSKA (reference sequence). This CDR3 is built from 12 residues. V was clipped by 6 bases and J by 10 bases; unmatched bases: 8. CDR3 amino acids: CSAGAGGSEQFF. The CDR3 region has the DNA TGCAGTGCCGGGGCGGGAGGCAGCGAGCAGTTCTTC.

This clonotype was seen ten or more times. CDR3 DNA sequence: TGTGCCAGTTGCCTCGCCGGGGGAGGGGGAGAGACCCAGTACTTC. The encoded protein is CASCLAGGGGETQYF. V and J are TRBV6-1 and TRBJ2-5; possibly TRBD2 for D (7 bases). With 9 bases removed from V and 4 bases from J, the gap between germline ends came to 21 bases. The CDR3 spans 15 residues. Germline V CDR1 and CDR2: MNHNS, SASEGT.

In its sample, this clonotype was seen many times. V is TRBV3-1 and J is TRBJ2-1; D is uncertain. V lost 0 bases, J lost 2 bases, and 14 bases lay in between. CDR3 size: 17 residues. In germline, CDR1 is LGHDT, CDR2 YNNKEL (reference sequence). CDR3 loop: CASSQDMGRLAYNEQFF. CDR3 coding DNA: TGTGCCAGCAGCCAAGATATGGGTCGTTTGGCCTACAATGAGCAGTTCTTC.